The clone carrying this TCR beta chain was counted at least ten times. One end of the junction varies from germline; a read error may be responsible. The sample comes from a study of T cells in Graves' hyperthyroidism and ophthalmopathy. Using RNA transcripts as the source, TCR beta CDR3 regions were amplified. Primed by the HTBI set, a first-round RT-PCR was run on the TCR CDR3. TCRdb re-called the multiplex PCR reads through MiXCR, storing one row per CDR3 protein. The table has 640,000 or so distinct CDR3 sequences, roughly 14% seen once; the top ten hold about 4.5%. Sequenced input: blood. This receptor was obtained from a woman aged 40 to 49 with Graves' ophthalmopathy.

CDR3 region: CASSKDSSHEQYF. CDR3 DNA: TGTGCCAGCAGTAAGGACAGCTCCCACGAGCAGTACTTC. This chain connects TRBV2 to TRBJ2-7; D is possibly TRBD1 (6 bases). The CDR3 is 13 amino acids. Germline CDR1 is SNHLY and CDR2 is FYNNEI. The variable domain in full, with the rest retrieved from reference TRBV2 and TRBJ2-7, is EPEVTQTPSHQVTQMGQEVILRCVPISNHLYFYWYRQILGQKVEFLVSFYNNEISEKSEIFDDQFSVERPDGSNFTLKIRSTKLEDSAMYFCASSKDSSHEQYFGPGTRLTVT.